Listed below are T cell receptor beta chains from one sample, sequenced in a study of cytomegalovirus exposure and HLA in healthy donors. Produced via immunoSEQ multiplex PCR; TCRdb's table is partial and in-frame only. This sample yields 100,000 to 150,000 clones, of which 8.5% are seen a single time; 4.5% to 5.5% belongs to the top ten. Sequencing was done on a sample of PBMCs. The receptors stem from a man between 35 and 55 years old in good health and CMV-seronegative. Each CDR3 is given with its conserved first and last residue. A D gene is named only where the DNA matches it firmly. Clone size appears in some rows only: once, few, many, or a class for an expanded clone.

TRBV5-3	few	TRBD1	TRBJ2-7	TGTGCCAGAAGTTTAGGGACAGGGGCGTTGGAGGAGCAGTACTTC	CARSLGTGALEEQYF
TRBV19	few	TRBD2	TRBJ2-3	TGTGCCAGTAGGACTAGCGGGGGGGATACGCAGTATTTT	CASRTSGGDTQYF
TRBV14	few	TRBD1	TRBJ2-5	TGTGCCAGCAGAAGGACAGGACAAGAGACCCAGTACTTC	CASRRTGQETQYF
TRBV5-1	NA	TRBD1	TRBJ1-1	TGCGCCAGCAGCTTGGGTACAGGGGTCGCGGACACTGAAGCTTTCTTT	CASSLGTGVADTEAFF
TRBV19	NA	TRBD1	TRBJ2-7	TGTGCCAGTAGTACTCGGACAGGGGGAAAAGACGAGCAGTACTTC	CASSTRTGGKDEQYF
TRBV30	NA	TRBD2	TRBJ2-7	TGTGCCTGGAGTGCCGGGACTAGCGGGTACGAGCAGTACTTC	CAWSAGTSGYEQYF
TRBV6-1	many	TRBD1	TRBJ1-6	TGTGCCAGCAGTGGTGACAGGGTGATTAATTCACCCCTCCACTTT	CASSGDRVINSPLHF
TRBV7-6	few	TRBD1	TRBJ2-2	TGTGCCAGCAGCTTAAGGACAGGGATTGGAGTCCCCGGGGAGCTGTTTTTT	CASSLRTGIGVPGELFF
TRBV18	NA	TRBD1	TRBJ2-7	TGTGCCAGCTCCACCGGGACAGGTACCTACGAGCAGTACTTC	CASSTGTGTYEQYF
TRBV7-9	few	NA	TRBJ2-2	TGTGCCAGCAGCTTAGGAGGGCCGGACGGGGAGCTGTTTTTT	CASSLGGPDGELFF
TRBV5-1	NA	NA	TRBJ1-1	TGCGCCAGCAGCTTGGATCCGGGAAGCAAGGCTGAAGCTTTCTTT	CASSLDPGSKAEAFF
TRBV5-4	few	NA	TRBJ2-6	TGTGCCAGCAGCTTGGCCGGCGGCTCTGGGGCCAACGTCCTGACTTTC	CASSLAGGSGANVLTF